The present entry profiles one T cell receptor (beta chain) with its context. TCRdb reprocessed the 5' RACE reads via MiXCR and lists one record per CDR3 protein. The repertoire has fewer than 500,000 distinct CDR3 sequences, roughly 23% of them found once; the top ten carry under 15%. The record originates from a study of T-cell memory formation after mild COVID-19. Study details: TCR clusters were mostly donor specific.

The ends were cut back, 1 base at V and 6 bases at J, with 10 bases in the middle. The CDR3 runs 14 residues. Germline-derived CDR1 and CDR2 are LNHNV and YYDKDF (reference sequence). This rearrangement joins TRBV15 to TRBJ1-5, with D hard to call. The TCR comes from an adult woman who had mild COVID-19 (a few samples of this study predate the infection). Cell type and time point are not known. The sequencing input was PBMCs or a T cell subset sorted from them (not recorded which). CDR3 in DNA: TGTGCCACCAGCAGAGTGAGAAAGGGTCAGCCCCAGCATTTT. Encoded protein: CATSRVRKGQPQHF.